Listed here are 19 T cell receptor beta chains from one sample, sequenced in a study of cytomegalovirus exposure and HLA in healthy donors. The study ran its PCR with 60 Vbeta and 13 Jbeta primers. Here immunoSEQ multiplex PCR was the method, and the copy in TCRdb shows in-frame clones only, minus some. The sample holds around 75,000 clones; 78% are singletons and the top ten take around 3.7%. The sequencing sample was made of PBMCs. Source of these receptors: a man aged 35 to 55 in good health and CMV-seronegative.

The sample holds one count of this clone. V usage is TRBV19 and J usage is TRBJ2-5, with TRBD2 identical over 14 bases. The CDR3 covers 16 residues. The germline V gene has CDR1 LNHDA and CDR2 SQIVND (reference sequence). V shed 5 bases and J 5 bases; nucleotides not matched to a gene: 7. The CDR3 here is CASSPGLAGGIETQYF. The DNA of the CDR3 is TGTGCCAGTAGTCCAGGACTAGCGGGGGGTATTGAGACCCAGTACTTC.

The chain has TRBV9 and TRBJ2-2; 7 bases fit TRBD2. There are 16 residues in the CDR3. Germline CDR1 and CDR2: SGDLS and YYNGEE. V gave up 2 bases and J gave up 1 base; unmatched junction bases: 5. CDR3 nucleotides: TGTGCCAGCAGCGTGAGGCTAGCGGAGAACACCGGGGAGCTGTTTTTT. Translated: CASSVRLAENTGELFF. Full variable domain (remainder filled in from reference TRBV9 and TRBJ2-2): DSGVTQTPKHLITATGQRVTLRCSPRSGDLSVYWYQQSLDQGLQFLIQYYNGEERAKGNILERFSAQQFPDLHSELNLSSLELGDSALYFCASSVRLAENTGELFFGEGSRLTVL.

V and J are TRBV14 and TRBJ2-5; 9 nucleotides line up with TRBD1. This CDR3 has 13 amino acids. Germline V gene data show CDR1 as SGHDN and CDR2 as FVKESK. V gave up 4 bases and J gave up 4 bases; unmatched junction bases: 1. The CDR3: CASSRDRAETQYF. DNA of the CDR3: TGTGCCAGCAGCCGGGACAGGGCAGAGACCCAGTACTTC. The variable domain in full, with the rest retrieved from reference TRBV14 and TRBJ2-5, is EAGVTQFPSHSVIEKGQTVTLRCDPISGHDNLYWYRRVMGKEIKFLLHFVKESKQDESGMPNNRFLAERTGGTYSTLKVQPAELEDSGVYFCASSRDRAETQYFGPGTRLLVL.

In this sample, this clone turned up a few times. The CDR3 spells CASSSQGRVVNGELFF. Here the CDR3 DNA reads TGTGCCAGCAGCTCTCAAGGGAGGGTAGTTAACGGGGAGCTGTTTTTT. V gene TRBV11-2 combines with J gene TRBJ2-2, with TRBD2 matching over 7 bases. This CDR3 contains 16 residues. The V segment lost 4 bases and the J segment 7 bases; nucleotides outside the gene matches: 12. Germline CDR1 reads SGHAT; CDR2 reads FQNNGV.

The chain carries TRBV6-5 and TRBJ1-1; the D is unclear. V shed 7 bases and J shed 0 bases, with 12 bases lying between them. This CDR3 is built from 14 residues. Per the germline V gene, CDR1 is MNHEY and CDR2 is SVGAGI. The CDR3 reads CASTHDTLNTEAFF. For the CDR3, the DNA is TGTGCCAGCACTCATGACACCTTGAACACTGAAGCTTTCTTT.

The chain links TRBV5-1 to TRBJ2-3; 7 positions match TRBD1. Germline CDR1 reads SGHRS; CDR2 reads YFSETQ. V was clipped by 4 bases and J by 2 bases; unmatched bases: 13. CDR3 length: 17 residues. The DNA for the CDR3 is TGCGCCAGCAGCGGGGACAGTCAAACCTCACCCACAGATACGCAGTATTTT. As protein: CASSGDSQTSPTDTQYF. Full variable domain (rest looked up from reference TRBV5-1 and TRBJ2-3): KAGVTQTPRYLIKTRGQQVTLSCSPISGHRSVSWYQQTPGQGLQFLFEYFSETQRNKGNFPGRFSGRQFSNSRSEMNVSTLELGDSALYLCASSGDSQTSPTDTQYFGPGTRLTVL.

This clone occurred a few times. The gene calls are TRBV5-1 and TRBJ1-3, with unresolved D. The CDR3 extends over 13 amino acids. V was trimmed by 0 bases and J by 4 bases, leaving 5 bases between them. Germline CDR1 is SGHRS and CDR2 is YFSETQ. The CDR3 here is CASSLAEGNTIYF. Written as DNA, the CDR3 is TGCGCCAGCAGCTTGGCCGAGGGAAACACCATATATTTT.

V is TRBV27 and J is TRBJ1-2, with D unresolved. Germline values: CDR1 MNHEY, CDR2 SMNVEV (reference sequence). This CDR3 spans 14 amino acids. V was cut by 4 bases and J by 1 base, with 10 bases left in between. The chain's CDR3 is CASSSYQDNYGYTF. CDR3 in DNA: TGTGCCAGCAGTTCTTACCAGGATAACTATGGCTACACCTTC.

The genes are TRBV6-6 and TRBJ1-5; D perhaps matches TRBD1 (5 bases). The CDR3 consists of 16 residues. The germline CDR1 and CDR2 sequences are MNHNY and SVGAGI (reference sequence). Trimming removed 0 bases from V and 6 bases from J, with 15 bases in between. The CDR3 reads CASSYSLTGFAQPQHF. The CDR3 DNA sequence: TGTGCCAGCAGTTACTCCCTTACAGGTTTCGCTCAGCCCCAGCATTTT.

This clone was seen only once. The chain joins TRBV7-8 to TRBJ1-2; D is undetermined. CDR3 length equals 11 residues. CDR1 and CDR2 (germline): SGHVS, FQNEAQ. V was pared by 6 bases and J by 6 bases, with 8 bases between. CDR3 nucleotides: TGTGCCAGCAGACTAAGCAATGGCTACACCTTC. This sequence encodes CASRLSNGYTF.

The chain has TRBV19 and TRBJ1-6; D is possibly TRBD1 (5 bases). This CDR3 is built from 15 residues. The V end was cut by 5 bases, the J end by 6 bases, with 14 bases between. The germline gives CDR1 LNHDA, CDR2 SQIVND (reference sequence). CDR3 protein: CASSVWSTANSPLHF. The CDR3 DNA reads TGTGCCAGTAGTGTCTGGTCGACAGCTAATTCACCCCTCCACTTT.

The CDR3 sequence: CASSLNSAGTEAFF. CDR3 in DNA: TGTGCCAGCAGCTTAAACTCAGCGGGTACTGAAGCTTTCTTT. The J gene is TRBJ1-1, the V gene TRBV7-3; D is unclear. Germline CDR1 is SGHTA and CDR2 is FQGTGA. Trimming cost V 1 base and J 5 bases, with 11 bases left between them. There are 14 residues in the CDR3.

The chain carries TRBV7-3 and TRBJ2-1; no clear D gene. This CDR3 has 16 residues. Trimming removed 3 bases at V and 0 bases at J, with 12 bases between. The germline V gene has CDR1 SGHTA and CDR2 FQGTGA. CDR3 nucleotides: TGTGCCAGCAGCTTGACCGGTGACATCTCCTACAATGAGCAGTTCTTC. Amino acid sequence: CASSLTGDISYNEQFF.

This sequence joins TRBV7-9 and TRBJ2-7; maybe TRBD1 (6 bases). Trimming cost V 2 bases and J 6 bases, with 8 bases left between them. Germline assignment: CDR1 SEHNR and CDR2 FQNEAQ (reference sequence). This CDR3 spans 12 amino acids. The CDR3 region has the DNA TGTGCCAGCAGCTTACTACAGGGCGAGCAGTACTTC. Translating it yields CASSLLQGEQYF.

This clone was seen a handful of times. J is TRBJ1-6 and V is TRBV29-1; D ambiguous. Trimming shortened V by 7 bases and J by 0 bases, and 7 bases separated the two germline ends. The CDR3 is made up of 13 amino acids. CDR1 is SQVTM, CDR2 ANQGSEA, per germline. Here the CDR3 reads CSGRSSYNSPLHF. For the CDR3, the DNA is TGCAGCGGACGGAGCTCCTATAATTCACCCCTCCACTTT. Filled out from reference TRBV29-1 and TRBJ1-6, the complete variable domain reads SAVISQKPSRDICQRGTSLTIQCQVDSQVTMMFWYRQQPGQSLTLIATANQGSEATYESGFVIDKFPISRPNLTFSTLTVSNMSPEDSSIYLCSGRSSYNSPLHFGNGTRLTVT.

The chain links TRBV11-2 to TRBJ1-1; D perhaps matches TRBD1 (5 bases). V lost 0 bases to trimming and J lost 4 bases, with 12 bases between them. The germline V gene encodes CDR1 SGHAT and CDR2 FQNNGV. The CDR3 covers 15 residues. The CDR3 DNA reads as TGTGCCAGCAGCTTAGATGTGCAGGGTCGCACTGAAGCTTTCTTT. Translation gives CASSLDVQGRTEAFF.

The chain employs TRBV5-1 and TRBJ2-3; 8 positions agree with TRBD2. The junction had 5 bases not matched to a gene; V was cut back by 1 base and J by 4 bases. The CDR3 is 15 amino acids. Germline CDR1 SGHRS, CDR2 YFSETQ. CDR3 in DNA: TGCGCCAGCAGCTTGTCGGGGGGGCAGGCAGATACGCAGTATTTT. Amino acid sequence: CASSLSGGQADTQYF.

This clone was recorded once. V usage is TRBV11-1 and J usage is TRBJ1-1, with 7 bases identical to TRBD1. Trimming took 5 bases from V and 4 from J; bases not matched to a gene: 4. Per the germline V gene, CDR1 is SGHAT and CDR2 is FQDESV (reference sequence). The CDR3 is 13 residues long. The CDR3 is CASSEQGITEAFF. The CDR3 nucleotides read TGTGCCAGCAGCGAACAGGGGATCACTGAAGCTTTCTTT.

The CDR3 here is CASSLRDFSYEQYF. As DNA, the CDR3 is TGCGCCAGCAGCTTACGAGACTTCTCCTACGAGCAGTACTTC. The chain combines TRBV5-1 with TRBJ2-7; D call uncertain. The germline V gene has CDR1 SGHRS and CDR2 YFSETQ. The CDR3 sequence is 14 residues long. V lost 2 bases and J 0 bases, leaving 9 bases between the germline ends.